This TCR beta chain was profiled in a study of blood T cell repertoires in COVID-19. Study at large: From the United States, Italy and Spain came samples of acute and convalescent COVID-19. T cells, B-cell-depleted T cells, or PBMCs supplied cDNA or gDNA.

Grouping used clinical history reported by participants in a survey and questionnaire. Recovered Cohort 3 donors showed two negative PCRs, clearance, or symptom resolution. Produced via immunoSEQ multiplex PCR; TCRdb's table is partial and in-frame only. Among 190,000 or so clones listed, about 82% were seen once. The clonotype comes from a woman in her 30s who had recovered from COVID-19. The sequenced sample was PBMCs or T cells enriched from blood (not recorded which).

CDR3 amino acids: CASSVGTGYQPQHF. The CDR3 DNA is TGTGCCAGCAGCGTAGGGACAGGGTATCAGCCCCAGCATTTT. This sequence joins TRBV11-2 and TRBJ1-5; 9 nucleotides agree with TRBD1. This CDR3 region has 14 residues. Germline V gene data show CDR1 as SGHAT and CDR2 as FQNNGV. The V gene end was trimmed by 5 bases and the J gene end by 5 bases; junction bases not matched to a gene: 4.